This T cell receptor beta chain was observed in a study of control samples from healthy donors and cancer patients. Data came from immunoSEQ multiplex PCR; TCRdb stores just in-frame clones and leaves some out. Among about 120,000 clones listed, 80% to 90% were seen once. V was trimmed by 6 bases and J by 5 bases, leaving 10 bases between them. The CDR3 length is 12 residues. The sequenced sample consisted of PBMCs. This chain uses TRBV12-3 or TRBV12-4 with TRBJ2-5, with a weak D call TRBD1 (5 bases). The source of this sequence is a woman aged 50 to 65 with colorectal cancer. The CDR3 nucleotides are TGTGCCAGCAGCCGGTACAGGGAGACCCAGTACTTC. Amino acids: CASSRYRETQYF.